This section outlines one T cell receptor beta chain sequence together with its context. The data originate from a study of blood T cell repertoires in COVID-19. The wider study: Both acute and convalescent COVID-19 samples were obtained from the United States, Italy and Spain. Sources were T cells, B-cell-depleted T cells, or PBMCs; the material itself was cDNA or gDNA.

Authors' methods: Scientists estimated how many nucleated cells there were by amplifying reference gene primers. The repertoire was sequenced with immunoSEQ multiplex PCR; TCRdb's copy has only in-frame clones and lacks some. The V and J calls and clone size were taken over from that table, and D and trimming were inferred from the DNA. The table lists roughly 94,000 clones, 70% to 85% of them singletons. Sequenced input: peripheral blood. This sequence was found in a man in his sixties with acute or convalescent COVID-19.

As DNA, the CDR3 is TGTGCCAGCAGTTTGGACAGGAAAGCTTTCTTT. Encoded protein: CASSLDRKAFF. This rearrangement joins TRBV2 to TRBJ1-1; TRBD1 matches 7 bases. With V trimmed by 5 bases and J by 9 bases, 3 bases remained unmatched. From germline, CDR1 is SNHLY and CDR2 FYNNEI. This CDR3 comprises 11 residues.